The entry that follows covers one T cell receptor beta chain sequence. What it binds is unknown. The CDR3 contains 13 residues. Germline V gene sequence: CDR1 LNHNV, CDR2 YYDKDF (reference sequence). V dropped 4 bases and J dropped 5; count of bases not matched to a gene: 2. The cohort excluded patients with autoimmune disease history or systemic immunosuppression. The data derive from a study of OX40 agonist ivuxolimab in advanced cancers. Study-level background: Dose-escalation cases comprised hepatocellular carcinoma, melanoma, renal cell or head and neck cancer.

Clones were sequenced by immunoSEQ multiplex PCR, and TCRdb holds only the in-frame ones, with some missing. Of about 50,000 clones listed, roughly three quarters were seen once; the top ten hold about 1%. Study results and caveats: Partial responders at 0.1-3.0 mg/kg showed near-lowest clonal expansion. Expanded clones belonging to CD8+ T cells outnumbered, on average, those of CD4+.

The rearrangement links TRBV15 to TRBJ2-1, with 7 bases fitting TRBD1. The sequencing here drew on CD4+ or CD8+ T cells sorted from blood, taken in a trial of the OX40 agonist ivuxolimab. The clonotype comes from an adult with an advanced solid tumor such as melanoma, head and neck, liver or kidney cancer. The CDR3 bases are TGTGCCACCAGCATTGGACAGGACAATGAGCAGTTCTTC. It is translated as CATSIGQDNEQFF.